This is a list of T cell receptor beta chains from one sample in a study of CXCR3-negative and CXCR3-positive naive CD8 T cells. TCRdb re-called the 5' RACE reads; every CDR3 protein appears as one record, without DNA. The repertoire table contains some 39,000 distinct CDR3 sequences. The sequenced sample was naive CXCR3- CD8+ T cells from blood. Every receptor here comes from a human donor in good health. Some clones in this sample may be carry-over from other donors' samples. Both conserved end residues are part of each CDR3. The order of the fields is CDR3 length, J gene, V gene, CDR3 protein.

length: 15
J: TRBJ1-1
V: TRBV5-6
CDR3: CASSLPHRMNTEAFF

length: 14
J: TRBJ2-1
V: TRBV7-9
CDR3: CASSSGTGLNEQFF

length: 15
J: TRBJ2-3
V: TRBV6-4
CDR3: CASSDLSSGTDTQYF

length: 15
J: TRBJ2-2
V: TRBV27
CDR3: CASKINRGNTGELFF

length: 13
J: TRBJ2-5
V: TRBV27
CDR3: CASSLSADMAQYF

length: 14
J: TRBJ1-2
V: TRBV5-3
CDR3: CASSPIGDNYGYTF

length: 14
J: TRBJ2-4
V: TRBV6-2/TRBV6-3
CDR3: CASDWSGTSGLQYF

length: 17
J: TRBJ2-7
V: TRBV12-3/TRBV12-4
CDR3: CASRSDDSGRAAGEQYF

length: 14
J: TRBJ1-2
V: TRBV6-5
CDR3: CASSYSQGDYGYTF

length: 16
J: TRBJ2-2
V: TRBV7-2
CDR3: CASSLGGQVLTGELFF

length: 15
J: TRBJ1-1
V: TRBV3-1
CDR3: CASSQDRTVNTEAFF

length: 17
J: TRBJ2-1
V: TRBV7-8
CDR3: CASSLGLRLAGINEQFF

length: 14
J: TRBJ1-1
V: TRBV6-2/TRBV6-3
CDR3: CASSYWGVNTEAFF

length: 14
J: TRBJ2-7
V: TRBV7-2
CDR3: CARSLSYRGLEQYF

length: 15
J: TRBJ2-1
V: TRBV18
CDR3: CASSQEAIHVYEQFF

length: 18
J: TRBJ2-1
V: TRBV27
CDR3: CASSLKAPDRALYNEQFF

length: 11
J: TRBJ2-1
V: TRBV29-1
CDR3: CSVDRSNEQFF

length: 15
J: TRBJ2-5
V: TRBV7-7
CDR3: CASSTDARRSETQYF

length: 18
J: TRBJ1-5
V: TRBV7-2
CDR3: CASSLGAGFGYSNQPQHF

length: 14
J: TRBJ1-1
V: TRBV14
CDR3: CASSHRGRGTEAFF

length: 12
J: TRBJ2-7
V: TRBV29-1
CDR3: CSVGARGDEQYF

length: 15
J: TRBJ2-7
V: TRBV29-1
CDR3: CSVKGFGDRGHEQYF

length: 13
J: TRBJ2-2
V: TRBV29-1
CDR3: CSVGDSYTGELFF

length: 15
J: TRBJ2-7
V: TRBV28
CDR3: CASSFIQGVRYEQYF

length: 15
J: TRBJ2-4
V: TRBV7-9
CDR3: CASSRQILAKNIQYF

length: 16
J: TRBJ2-7
V: TRBV23-1
CDR3: CASCRGRGGPSYEQYF

length: 16
J: TRBJ2-7
V: TRBV7-2
CDR3: CASSFSSGQPSYEQYF